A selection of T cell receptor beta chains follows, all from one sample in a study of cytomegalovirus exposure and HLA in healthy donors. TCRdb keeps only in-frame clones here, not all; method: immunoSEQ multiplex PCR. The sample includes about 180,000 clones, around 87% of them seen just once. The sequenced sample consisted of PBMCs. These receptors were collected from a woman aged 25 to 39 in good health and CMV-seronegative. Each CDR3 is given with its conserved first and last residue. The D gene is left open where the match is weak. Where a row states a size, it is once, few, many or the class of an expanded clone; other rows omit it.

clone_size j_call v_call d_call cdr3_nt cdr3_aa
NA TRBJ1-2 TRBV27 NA TGTGCCACTGCGGGTGGCTATGGCTACACCTTC CATAGGYGYTF
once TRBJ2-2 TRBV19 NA TGTGCCAGTACGGGTTGGAACACCGGGGAGCTGTTTTTT CASTGWNTGELFF
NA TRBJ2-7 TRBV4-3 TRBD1 TGCGCCAGCAGCCAATTCAGGGGGCTTACCTACGAGCAGTACTTC CASSQFRGLTYEQYF
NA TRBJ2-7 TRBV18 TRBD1 TGTGCCAGCTCACCGTCAGGGGGCTCCTACGAGCAGTACTTC CASSPSGGSYEQYF
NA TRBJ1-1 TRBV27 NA TGTGCCAGCAGTTCGTTACAGGGCCCCACTGAAGCTTTCTTT CASSSLQGPTEAFF
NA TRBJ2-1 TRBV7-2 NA TGTGCCAGCAGCTTAGTCCTAGTTAGTGAGCAGTTCTTC CASSLVLVSEQFF
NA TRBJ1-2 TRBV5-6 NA TGTGCCAGCAGCTCATTCAGGCGGGACGGGCGCTTAGGTGGCTACACCTTC CASSSFRRDGRLGGYTF
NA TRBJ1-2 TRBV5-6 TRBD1 TGTGCCAGCAGCTTGAACAGAGGGACAGGGTCCTATGGCTACACCTTC CASSLNRGTGSYGYTF
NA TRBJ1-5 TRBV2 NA TGTGCCAGCAGTGGCTGGACAGATAATCAGCCCCAGCATTTT CASSGWTDNQPQHF
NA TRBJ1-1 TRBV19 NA TGTGCCAGTAGTTTACCACAGGGTGGGACTGAAGCTTTCTTT CASSLPQGGTEAFF
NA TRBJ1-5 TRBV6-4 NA TGTGCCAGCAGGTACAGATGTATTAGCAATCAGCCCCAGCATTTT CASRYRCISNQPQHF
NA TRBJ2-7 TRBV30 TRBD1 TGTGCCTGGAGTCTCGGGACAGGGGCTTCCTACGAGCAGTACTTC CAWSLGTGASYEQYF
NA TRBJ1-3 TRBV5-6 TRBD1 TGTGCCAGCAGCTCGGGACAGAGCTCTGGAAACACCATATATTTT CASSSGQSSGNTIYF
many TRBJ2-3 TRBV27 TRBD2 TGTGCCAGCAGTTCCCGACTAGCGGGGAGGGGAGATACGCAGTATTTT CASSSRLAGRGDTQYF
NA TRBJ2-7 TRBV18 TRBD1 TGTGCCAGCTCACCAACTCGACAGGGCGACGAGCAGTACTTC CASSPTRQGDEQYF
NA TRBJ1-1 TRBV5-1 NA TGCGCCAGCAGCCCTGGGGGCGGGTACCGAAACATGAACACTGAAGCTTTCTTT CASSPGGGYRNMNTEAFF
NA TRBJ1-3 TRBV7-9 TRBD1 TGTGCCAGCAGCCGTACGACAGGGTTGGCGTCAGGAAACACCATATATTTT CASSRTTGLASGNTIYF
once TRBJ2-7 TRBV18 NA TGTGCCAGCTCACCCCAGAACTACGAGCAGTACTTC CASSPQNYEQYF
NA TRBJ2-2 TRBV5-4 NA TGTGCCAGCAGCTCCCTGGGGGGTCCCGGGGAGCTGTTTTTT CASSSLGGPGELFF
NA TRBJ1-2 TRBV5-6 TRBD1 TGTGCCAGCAGCAGCCCGGGACAGGTCTTCTATGGCTACACCTTC CASSSPGQVFYGYTF
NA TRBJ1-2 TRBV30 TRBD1 TGTGCCTGGAGAGACCCGGGACAGGGTGCTGGCTACACCTTC CAWRDPGQGAGYTF
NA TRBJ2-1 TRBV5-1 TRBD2 TGCGCCAGCAGCCTAAGACTAGCGGGGGCGAACAATGAGCAGTTCTTC CASSLRLAGANNEQFF
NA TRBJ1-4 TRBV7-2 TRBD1 TGTGCCAGCAGCTCCTACAGGGGGACTGAAAAACTGTTTTTT CASSSYRGTEKLFF
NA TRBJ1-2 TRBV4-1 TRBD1 TGCGCCAGCAGCCAAGGGCCGGGACAGGGAATCTTTAACTATGGCTACACCTTC CASSQGPGQGIFNYGYTF
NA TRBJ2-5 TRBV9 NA TGTGCCAGCAGCGTAGCTGAGGGGGGGTCCCAAGAGACCCAGTACTTC CASSVAEGGSQETQYF
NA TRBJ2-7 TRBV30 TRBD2 TGTGCCTGGGTATCCGGGGGGGCCGGGTCCTACGAGCAGTACTTC CAWVSGGAGSYEQYF
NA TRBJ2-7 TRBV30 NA TGTGCCTGGAGTGTACTAGTAGTCCTCTACGAGCAGTACTTC CAWSVLVVLYEQYF
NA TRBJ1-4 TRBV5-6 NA TGTGCCAGCAGTCGACGGACGGCTAGGGGTGAAAAACTGTTTTTT CASSRRTARGEKLFF
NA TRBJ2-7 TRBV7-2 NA TGTGCCAGCAGCTTACCCCGGGACTACGAGCAGTACTTC CASSLPRDYEQYF
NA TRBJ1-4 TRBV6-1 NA TGTGCCAGCAGTGAAGCAGGAGGAGATAATGAAAAACTGTTTTTT CASSEAGGDNEKLFF
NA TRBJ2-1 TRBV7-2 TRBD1 TGTGCCAGCAGCCATGTCGGGACAGGGTACAATGAGCAGTTCTTC CASSHVGTGYNEQFF
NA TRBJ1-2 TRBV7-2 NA TGTGCCAGCAGCTCCCCCGGGGGAACAGTAAACTATGGCTACACCTTC CASSSPGGTVNYGYTF
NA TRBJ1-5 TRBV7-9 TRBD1 TGTGCCAGCAGCTTAGCGACAGGGAATCATCAGCCCCAGCATTTT CASSLATGNHQPQHF
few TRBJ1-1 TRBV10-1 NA TGCGCCAGCAGTGTTGGCAGGGGTCTGGGCACTGAAGCTTTCTTT CASSVGRGLGTEAFF
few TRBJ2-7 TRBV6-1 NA TGTGCCAGCAGTGTCACAGGTGCGACCTACGAGCAGTACTTC CASSVTGATYEQYF
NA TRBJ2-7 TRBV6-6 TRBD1 TGTGCCAGCAGTTCCACAATGTCGACAGGGCGCGAGCAGTACTTC CASSSTMSTGREQYF
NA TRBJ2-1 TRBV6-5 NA TGTGCCAGCAGTTATGGTGGGGCCCTTCCGGAGCAGTTCTTC CASSYGGALPEQFF
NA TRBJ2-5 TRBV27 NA TGTGCCAGCAGTTTATCTGGGTGGCAGGACCAAGAGACCCAGTACTTC CASSLSGWQDQETQYF
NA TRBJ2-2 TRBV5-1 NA TGCGCCAGCAGCTTGGGTGTGACAACTAACACCGGGGAGCTGTTTTTT CASSLGVTTNTGELFF
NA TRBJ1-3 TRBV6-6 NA TGTGCCAGCAGTTACAGAAGCTTTACTGGAAACACCATATATTTT CASSYRSFTGNTIYF
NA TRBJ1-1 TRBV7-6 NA TGTGCCAGCAGCTTAGATGGCAGGGATTCTGAAGCTTTCTTT CASSLDGRDSEAFF
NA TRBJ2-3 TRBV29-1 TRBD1 TGCAGCGTGGTAGGGGGCCCCATTAGCACAGATACGCAGTATTTT CSVVGGPISTDTQYF
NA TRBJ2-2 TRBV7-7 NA TGTGCCAGCAGCTTAGGGACACTTAACACCGGGGAGCTGTTTTTT CASSLGTLNTGELFF
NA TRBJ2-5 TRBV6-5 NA TGTGCCAGCAGTTTCGGGGAGACCCAGTACTTC CASSFGETQYF
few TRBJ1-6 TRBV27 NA TGTGCCAGCAGCATAGATAATGATTATTCACCCCTCCACTTT CASSIDNDYSPLHF
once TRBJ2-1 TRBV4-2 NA TGTGCCAGCAGCCCGATCCGCGGTTCCAATGAGCAGTTCTTC CASSPIRGSNEQFF
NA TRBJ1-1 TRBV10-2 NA TGCGCCAGCAGTGAGCCCCAGTTCCTCGCTGAAGCTTTCTTT CASSEPQFLAEAFF
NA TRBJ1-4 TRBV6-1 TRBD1 TGTGCCAGCAGTGATAGACAGGGAGGAGGTGAAAAACTGTTTTTT CASSDRQGGGEKLFF
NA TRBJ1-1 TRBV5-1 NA TGCGCCAGCAGCTCCGGACAGTTAAGCACTGAAGCTTTCTTT CASSSGQLSTEAFF